Given below is one T cell receptor (beta chain) in context. Which antigen it targets is not known. The record has no base qualities; no much larger clone is one base away. This specimen comes from a study of OX40 agonist ivuxolimab in advanced cancers. General notes on the study: Ivuxolimab, which targeted the costimulatory receptor OX40 (CD134), was an agonistic, fully human IgG2 monoclonal antibody. The paper covers the monotherapy dose-escalation part of the phase I ivuxolimab trial, which included N of about 50 patients. Prior anti-PD-1, anti-PD-L1 or anti-CTLA-4 therapy was permitted, and checkpoint inhibitors had been received by roughly 40% of dose-escalation patients. Three dose-escalation patients achieved partial responses, one with hepatocellular carcinoma and two with cutaneous melanoma. Among the roughly 52 dose-escalation patients, around 20 had hepatocellular carcinoma, 15 or so melanoma, 9 renal cell carcinoma and 9 head and neck cancer. In the dose-escalation cohort, 82.7% of patients were male, and the mean age was about 55 years, with a range of 23 to 79. Peripheral TCRbeta sequencing was intended to test whether TCR sequence diversity was altered and clonal T-cell expansion was caused by ivuxolimab. Intravenous ivuxolimab was administered to patients every 2 weeks at six dose levels: 0.01, 0.1, 0.3, 1.5, 3 and 10 mg/kg. Findings and caveats that apply to the study as a whole: On average, CD8+ T cells showed more expanded clones than CD4+ T cells after ivuxolimab. The antigen specificity of the peripheral T cells that underwent clonal expansion was not determined. Low levels of normalized T-cell clonal expansion were also seen in some patients who did not respond. In the 0.1-3.0 mg/kg groups, partial responders were among the patients with the lowest normalized peripheral clonal expansion, particularly in CD8+ T cells. Clonal expansion of both CD4+ and CD8+ blood T cells was observed from baseline to week 6 at doses 0.1 to 3.0 mg/kg.

The V and J ends are trimmed by 1 base and 2 bases, leaving 12 bases between them. The CDR3 runs 15 amino acids, cysteine and phenylalanine included. Left in the record is the CDR3 DNA by itself, 45 bases read in frame from the first base. From the germline V gene, CDR1 is SGHTA and CDR2 is FQGNSA. Patients with a history of autoimmune disease or receiving systemic immunosuppression were excluded from the trial. Peripheral blood for TCR sequencing was collected from all dose cohorts at baseline, on cycle 4 day 1, and on cycle 7 day 1. The samples were drawn from a first-in-human, open-label, multicenter phase I dose-escalation trial of ivuxolimab. Adults with locally advanced or metastatic melanoma, renal cell carcinoma, hepatocellular carcinoma or head and neck squamous cell carcinoma were enrolled in the trial. Before TCR sequencing, CD4+ T cells and CD8+ T cells from peripheral blood were sorted into separate populations.

To sequence the TCRbeta CDR3 region, genomic DNA was isolated from the sorted cells. The immunoSEQ Assay was used to sequence the TCRbeta CDR3 regions. TCRdb stores this immuneACCESS table with in-frame sequences only. Part of the clones is absent; in the studies checked, under half of the shortfall reflects unresolved V genes, and no reason is known for the rest. The sample records around 39,000 clones, 80% to 85% of which are singletons. The ten most abundant clones make up 22% of the sample. The rearranged segments are TRBV7-2 and TRBJ2-7; possibly the D gene is TRBD1, per 5 matching bases. Sequenced here: CD4+ or CD8+ T cells sorted from blood, sampled in a trial of the OX40 agonist ivuxolimab. The sequence came from an adult with an advanced solid tumor such as melanoma, head and neck, liver or kidney cancer. The DNA sequence is given as TGTGCCAGCAGCTTAGAAGTGGGGCCGGCCTACGAGCAGTACTTC. This translates into CASSLEVGPAYEQYF.